What follows are 16 T cell receptor beta chains derived from one specimen sequenced in a study of blood T cell repertoires in COVID-19. Generated by immunoSEQ multiplex PCR, the TCRdb table keeps only in-frame clones and is missing some. This sample has tens of thousands of clones; roughly 89% occur once, and the top ten carry about 2%. Sequenced input: peripheral blood. These receptor sequences come from a man aged 50-59 years with acute or convalescent COVID-19.

This chain uses TRBV10-3 with TRBJ2-2; D call uncertain. With 7 bases removed from V and 6 bases from J, the gap between germline ends came to 12 bases. CDR1 and CDR2 from the germline V gene are ENHRY and SYGVKD. This CDR3 contains 13 residues. The CDR3 DNA sequence: TGTGCCATCACCGCAACTATGCCCGGGGAGCTGTTTTTT. Residues: CAITATMPGELFF.

V is TRBV30 and J is TRBJ1-5; tentative D call: TRBD1 (6 bases). V was clipped by 2 bases and J by 6 bases, with 8 bases between them. The CDR3 is 12 residues long. CDR1 GTSNPN and CDR2 SVGIG come from the germline V gene (reference sequence). The CDR3 protein is CAWSTGSQPQHF. The CDR3 coding sequence is TGTGCCTGGAGTACAGGGTCTCAGCCCCAGCATTTT.

The table lists this clone with a count of one. The rearrangement joins TRBV6-4 to TRBJ2-5; 10 nucleotides align to TRBD2. The germline V gene has CDR1 MRHNA and CDR2 SNTAGT. V dropped 2 bases and J dropped 2; count of bases not matched to a gene: 8. The CDR3 loop spans 17 amino acids. CDR3 nucleotide sequence: TGTGCCAGCAGTGACCCCTCGACTAGCGGGCTTCAAGAGACCCAGTACTTC. Encoded protein: CASSDPSTSGLQETQYF.

The CDR3 protein is CASSGRTGGAFF. DNA for the CDR3: TGTGCCAGCAGCGGGAGGACAGGGGGAGCTTTCTTT. V and J are TRBV5-4 and TRBJ1-1; the match to TRBD1 covers 10 bases. CDR1 and CDR2 (germline): SGHNT, YYREEE (reference sequence). This CDR3 is 12 amino acids long. Unmatched junction bases numbered 4, after V lost 4 bases and J lost 10 bases.

The chain carries TRBV4-1 and TRBJ1-2; D is possibly TRBD1 (6 bases). Trimming took off 3 bases at V and 2 bases at J, with 10 bases between the two ends. CDR3 size: 14 residues. Germline values: CDR1 MGHRA, CDR2 YSYEKL. CDR3 amino acids: CASSQAGANYGYTF. The CDR3 region has the DNA TGCGCCAGCAGCCAGGCAGGGGCGAACTATGGCTACACCTTC.

V gene TRBV7-8 combines with J gene TRBJ2-1; the D is unclear. The germline V gene encodes CDR1 SGHVS and CDR2 FQNEAQ. The V and J ends lost 3 bases and 0 bases respectively, with 12 bases between them. This CDR3 region has 16 residues. CDR3 coding DNA: TGTGCCAGCAGCTTTGAACAGTTGAGCTCCTACAATGAGCAGTTCTTC. Protein: CASSFEQLSSYNEQFF.

The gene calls are TRBV4-1 and TRBJ2-7; TRBD2 matches at 7 bases. Germline V gene sequence: CDR1 MGHRA, CDR2 YSYEKL. Losses at the gene ends were 2 bases for V and 5 bases for J; bases not matched to a gene: 6. CDR3 length: 14 residues. The CDR3 region has the DNA TGCGCCAGCAGCCAAAATAGCGGGTTAGACGAGCAGTACTTC. Its translation is CASSQNSGLDEQYF.

This clone was found a few times. The chain combines TRBV19 with TRBJ1-5; possibly TRBD1 for D (6 bases). This CDR3 has 19 residues. V lost 1 base and J 3 bases, leaving 22 bases between the germline ends. Per germline, CDR1 LNHDA and CDR2 SQIVND (reference sequence). The CDR3 spells CASSIGRAGAGANNQPQHF. In DNA form, the CDR3 reads TGTGCCAGTAGTATAGGTAGGGCCGGGGCAGGGGCGAACAATCAGCCCCAGCATTTT.

The gene calls are TRBV27 and TRBJ2-7; no clear D gene. This CDR3 is 13 amino acids long. CDR1 and CDR2 from the germline V gene are MNHEY and SMNVEV (reference sequence). V was clipped by 6 bases and J by 2 bases, with 11 bases between them. The chain's CDR3 is CASSQKRAYEQYF. DNA for the CDR3: TGTGCCAGCAGCCAGAAGCGCGCCTACGAGCAGTACTTC.

The chain couples TRBV12-3 or TRBV12-4 to TRBJ2-7; D remains unclear. Trimming took 6 bases from V and 5 from J, leaving 14 bases between them. The CDR3 is 13 residues long. CDR3 in DNA: TGTGCCAGCAGCATGAGTCCGGTCCACGAGCAGTACTTC. It specifies CASSMSPVHEQYF.

The chain carries TRBV7-3 and TRBJ2-2, with TRBD2 identical over 14 bases. J gave up 1 base and V 5 bases, and 6 bases lay outside the gene matches. Germline V gives CDR1 SGHTA, CDR2 FQGTGA. The CDR3 extends over 18 amino acids. CDR3 in amino acids: CASSPMTSGGVNTGELFF. The CDR3 coding sequence is TGTGCCAGCAGCCCAATGACTAGCGGGGGGGTGAACACCGGGGAGCTGTTTTTT.

The genes are TRBV12-5 and TRBJ1-1, with 7 bases lining up with TRBD1. The CDR3 is made up of 16 amino acids. Trimming took 5 bases from V and 3 from J; bases not matched to a gene: 12. The germline CDR1 and CDR2 sequences are LGHNT and FRNRAP. CDR3 protein: CASGLTRPGGDTEAFF. The CDR3 DNA sequence: TGTGCTAGTGGTCTAACACGTCCAGGGGGTGACACTGAAGCTTTCTTT.

This chain joins TRBV7-8 and TRBJ1-4; maybe TRBD1 (6 bases). The CDR3 loop spans 15 amino acids. The germline V gene has CDR1 SGHVS and CDR2 FQNEAQ. V shed 7 bases and J shed 7 bases, with 19 bases lying between them. Here the CDR3 DNA reads TGTGCCAGCACCATAGGGGAGGGGGACGGTGAAAAACTGTTTTTT. As protein: CASTIGEGDGEKLFF.

This rearrangement joins TRBV6-5 to TRBJ1-4; D gene unclear. The CDR3 covers 13 residues. CDR1 is MNHEY and CDR2 is SVGAGI in the germline V gene. The ends were cut back, 5 bases at V and 8 bases at J, with 12 bases in the middle. The CDR3 DNA reads TGTGCCAGCAGTCCTGCGGTCCGGGAAAAACTGTTTTTT. This gives the protein CASSPAVREKLFF.

The chain joins TRBV5-1 to TRBJ2-5, with 9 bases aligning to TRBD1. The ends lost 4 bases at V and 4 bases at J; junction bases unmatched: 17. This CDR3 spans 18 amino acids. CDR1 is SGHRS and CDR2 is YFSETQ in the germline V gene. CDR3 nucleotides: TGCGCCAGCAGCCAGTTTACCCGGACAGGGGTACCTTTAGAGACCCAGTACTTC. Amino acid sequence: CASSQFTRTGVPLETQYF.

This chain joins TRBV13 and TRBJ1-5, with D hard to call. V was trimmed by 3 bases and J by 4 bases, leaving 7 bases between them. The germline CDR1 and CDR2 sequences are PRHDT and FYEKMQ (reference sequence). The CDR3 runs to 13 residues. As DNA, the CDR3 is TGTGCCAGCAGCTTTGGCAGAAATCAGCCCCAGCATTTT. The encoded protein is CASSFGRNQPQHF.